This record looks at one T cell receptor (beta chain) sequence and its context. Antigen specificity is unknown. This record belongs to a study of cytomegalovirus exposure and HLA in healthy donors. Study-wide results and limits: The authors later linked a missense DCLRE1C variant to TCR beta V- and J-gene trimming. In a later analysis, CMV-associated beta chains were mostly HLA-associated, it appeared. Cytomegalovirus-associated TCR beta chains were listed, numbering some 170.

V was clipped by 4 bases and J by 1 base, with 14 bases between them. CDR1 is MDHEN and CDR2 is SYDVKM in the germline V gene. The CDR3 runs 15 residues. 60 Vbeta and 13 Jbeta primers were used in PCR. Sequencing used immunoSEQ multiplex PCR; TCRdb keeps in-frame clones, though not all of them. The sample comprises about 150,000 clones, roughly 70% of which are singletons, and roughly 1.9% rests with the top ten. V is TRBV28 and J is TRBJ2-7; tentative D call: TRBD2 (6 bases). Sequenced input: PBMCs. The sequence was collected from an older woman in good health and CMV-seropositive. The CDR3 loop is CASSSRRGTSYEQYF. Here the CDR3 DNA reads TGTGCCAGCAGTTCTCGCCGGGGGACGTCCTACGAGCAGTACTTC. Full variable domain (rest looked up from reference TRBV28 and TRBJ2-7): DVKVTQSSRYLVKRTGEKVFLECVQDMDHENMFWYRQDPGLGLRLIYFSYDVKMKEKGDIPEGYSVSREKKERFSLILESASTNQTSMYLCASSSRRGTSYEQYFGPGTRLTVT.